This TCR beta chain was sequenced in a study of identical twins. Template switching, a step in the protocol, added a universal primer site, and cDNA carried unique molecular identifiers. TCRdb independently ran MiXCR on the 5' RACE reads; one entry per CDR3 protein. The repertoire holds about 570,000 distinct CDR3 sequences, approximately 9.6% seen once, with 2.5% to 3.5% in the top ten. Germline loops: CDR1 SEHNR, CDR2 FQNEAQ (reference sequence). The CDR3 spans 15 residues. Trimming stripped 4 bases from V and 3 bases from J, with 16 bases between. In regard to this clonotype: Its cognate antigen is unknown.

Findings and caveats of the study: There were fewer insertions in abundant cord blood beta clonotypes, but memory repertoires showed no such pattern.

Another study also made use of these data, one on yellow fever vaccine responses in identical twins.

The receptor was derived from a woman under 30 in good health. The chain employs TRBV7-9 and TRBJ2-7; no clear D gene. Sequencing used PBMCs. The CDR3 DNA follows: TGTGCCAGCAGCTCCCACTGGGCGAACGGCTACGAGCAGTACTTC. This encodes CASSSHWANGYEQYF.